A selection of T cell receptor beta chains follows, all from one sample in a study of beta chain features in type 1 diabetes. Produced via immunoSEQ multiplex PCR; TCRdb's table is partial and in-frame only. Altogether some 640,000 clones are present, about an eighth being singletons, with the ten largest covering just under 0.04%. The sequenced material came from naive CD4+ T cells from blood. All receptors derive from a man aged 18 to 30 with type 1 diabetes. Each CDR3 is given with its conserved first and last residue. The D gene is left open where the match is weak. Rows give clone size only sometimes, using once, few, many, or a class for an expanded clone.

v_call	d_call	clone_size	j_call	cdr3_aa	cdr3_nt
TRBV28	.	.	TRBJ2-5	CASSLVGRGKTQYF	TGTGCCAGCAGTTTAGTAGGGCGTGGCAAGACCCAGTACTTC
TRBV4-1	.	.	TRBJ1-1	CASSQAIGRGQEEAFF	TGCGCCAGCAGCCAAGCGATAGGGAGGGGCCAGGAAGAAGCTTTCTTT
TRBV7-2	TRBD1	.	TRBJ2-2	CASSFGTANTGELFF	TGTGCCAGCAGCTTCGGGACAGCGAACACCGGGGAGCTGTTTTTT
TRBV2	TRBD2	.	TRBJ2-5	CASSEGPAGETQYF	TGTGCCAGCAGTGAAGGCCCAGCGGGGGAGACCCAGTACTTC
TRBV10-3	TRBD2	few	TRBJ2-1	CAIRGSGGISYNEQFF	TGTGCCATCAGGGGTAGCGGGGGGATTTCCTACAATGAGCAGTTCTTC
TRBV20-1	.	.	TRBJ2-5	CSVIPRETQYF	TGCAGTGTCATCCCCCGGGAGACCCAGTACTTC
TRBV19	TRBD1	few	TRBJ2-7	CASSSVGQIYEQYF	TGTGCCAGTAGTTCGGTGGGACAGATCTACGAGCAGTACTTC
TRBV5-6	.	few	TRBJ2-7	CASTVGGFSPAYEQYF	TGTGCCAGCACCGTAGGGGGATTCTCCCCCGCCTACGAGCAGTACTTC
TRBV18	.	few	TRBJ1-5	CASSRDNNQPQHF	TGTGCCAGCTCCCGGGACAACAATCAGCCCCAGCATTTT
TRBV27	.	few	TRBJ1-5	CASSKKPGQTNQPQHF	TGTGCCAGCAGCAAGAAACCCGGACAGACGAATCAGCCCCAGCATTTT
TRBV28	.	few	TRBJ1-2	CASSIRTALYGYTF	TGTGCCAGCAGTATACGGACGGCGCTCTATGGCTACACCTTC
TRBV27	.	.	TRBJ1-5	CASSPDVTYQPQHF	TGTGCCAGCAGCCCTGACGTGACATATCAGCCCCAGCATTTT
TRBV7-8	TRBD2	few	TRBJ2-1	CASSTSGGAPRHNEQFF	TGTGCCAGCAGCACTAGCGGGGGGGCCCCGCGACACAATGAGCAGTTCTTC
TRBV30	TRBD2	.	TRBJ2-1	CAWSVMVTSGRPGEQFF	TGTGCCTGGAGTGTAATGGTGACTAGCGGGAGGCCGGGGGAGCAGTTCTTC
TRBV14	.	few	TRBJ1-1	CASATDMNTEAFF	TGTGCCAGCGCGACAGATATGAACACTGAAGCTTTCTTT
TRBV7-6	.	few	TRBJ2-7	CASSAGSPYEQYF	TGTGCCAGCAGCGCGGGCAGCCCCTACGAGCAGTACTTC
TRBV7-2	.	few	TRBJ2-5	CASRGRGAHGTQYF	TGTGCCAGCAGGGGAAGGGGAGCGCATGGGACCCAGTACTTC
TRBV6-5	TRBD1	.	TRBJ2-5	CASSYSGDSQETQYF	TGTGCCAGCAGTTACTCGGGGGACAGCCAAGAGACCCAGTACTTC
TRBV4-2	.	.	TRBJ2-7	CASSQGGSEQYF	TGTGCCAGCAGCCAAGGCGGCAGCGAGCAGTACTTC
TRBV5-1	.	.	TRBJ1-1	CASSFGQPNTEAFF	TGCGCCAGCAGCTTTGGACAGCCAAACACTGAAGCTTTCTTT
TRBV2	TRBD1	few	TRBJ2-5	CASSVVGQGQETQYF	TGTGCCAGCAGTGTGGTTGGACAGGGTCAGGAGACCCAGTACTTC
TRBV18	.	.	TRBJ1-1	CASSPWAGEAFF	TGTGCCAGCTCACCATGGGCTGGTGAAGCTTTCTTT
TRBV20-1	.	.	TRBJ2-4	CSASNIQYF	TGCAGTGCTTCAAACATTCAGTACTTC
TRBV6-4	.	.	TRBJ1-1	CASSLQFMNTEAFF	TGTGCCAGCAGTTTACAGTTCATGAACACTGAAGCTTTCTTT
TRBV5-6	TRBD1	.	TRBJ2-1	CASSLAGTGSYNEQFF	TGTGCCAGCAGCTTGGCCGGGACAGGGTCATACAATGAGCAGTTCTTC
TRBV4-2	.	.	TRBJ2-7	CASSQEKRFFPYEQYF	TGTGCCAGCAGCCAAGAGAAGCGCTTCTTTCCCTACGAGCAGTACTTC
TRBV25-1	.	few	TRBJ2-5	CASSEYTQETQYF	TGTGCCAGCAGTGAATATACTCAAGAGACCCAGTACTTC
TRBV5-1	TRBD1	few	TRBJ2-7	CASSPGTGTNSYEQYF	TGCGCCAGCAGCCCGGGGACAGGGACCAACTCCTACGAGCAGTACTTC
TRBV18	TRBD1	.	TRBJ1-1	CASSRIDRDTEAFF	TGTGCCAGCTCACGGATCGACAGGGACACTGAAGCTTTCTTT
TRBV15	.	.	TRBJ1-2	CATSNDYSRDRYGYTF	TGTGCCACCAGCAATGATTATTCCAGGGATAGGTATGGCTACACCTTC
TRBV2	.	few	TRBJ1-1	CASSSGPNTEAFF	TGTGCCAGTTCATCCGGCCCGAACACTGAAGCTTTCTTT
TRBV23-1	TRBD1	.	TRBJ2-7	CAGRQGSNEQYF	TGCGCCGGGCGACAGGGAAGTAACGAGCAGTACTTC
TRBV7-9	TRBD1	.	TRBJ2-2	CASSSTGTGGSTGELFF	TGTGCCAGCAGCTCCACCGGGACAGGGGGCAGCACCGGGGAGCTGTTTTTT
TRBV21-1	.	few	TRBJ1-1	CASSLRTGRDTEAFF	TGTGCCAGCAGCCTTCGGACAGGGAGGGACACTGAAGCTTTCTTT
TRBV28	.	.	TRBJ1-1	CASSRELEAFF	TGTGCCAGTAGTAGGGAATTGGAAGCTTTCTTT
TRBV30	.	.	TRBJ2-7	CAWSVGQHYEQYF	TGTGCCTGGAGTGTAGGGCAGCACTACGAGCAGTACTTC
TRBV4-3	TRBD2	few	TRBJ2-1	CASSQALGLAGKTNEQFF	TGCGCCAGCAGCCAAGCCCTCGGACTAGCGGGTAAAACCAATGAGCAGTTCTTC
TRBV25-1	.	.	TRBJ2-7	CASSFSGSYEQYF	TGTGCCAGCAGTTTCTCAGGGTCCTACGAGCAGTACTTC
TRBV5-4	TRBD2	.	TRBJ2-3	CASTQREGVADTQYF	TGTGCCAGCACTCAGCGGGAGGGAGTGGCTGATACGCAGTATTTT
TRBV9	.	few	TRBJ2-1	CASSVVGSDEQFF	TGTGCCAGCAGCGTAGTAGGGTCCGATGAGCAGTTCTTC
TRBV7-3	.	few	TRBJ2-1	CASSPGPDEQFF	TGTGCCAGCAGCCCAGGCCCGGATGAGCAGTTCTTC
TRBV30	.	few	TRBJ1-2	CAWSVLGTVGDF	TGTGCCTGGAGTGTCCTAGGGACGGTGGGTGATTTC
TRBV4-1	.	.	TRBJ2-1	CASSQDQRVHYNEQFF	TGCGCCAGCAGCCAAGATCAGCGGGTGCACTACAATGAGCAGTTCTTC
TRBV2	TRBD1	few	TRBJ1-5	CASKGQFNQPQHF	TGTGCCAGCAAGGGACAGTTCAATCAGCCCCAGCATTTT